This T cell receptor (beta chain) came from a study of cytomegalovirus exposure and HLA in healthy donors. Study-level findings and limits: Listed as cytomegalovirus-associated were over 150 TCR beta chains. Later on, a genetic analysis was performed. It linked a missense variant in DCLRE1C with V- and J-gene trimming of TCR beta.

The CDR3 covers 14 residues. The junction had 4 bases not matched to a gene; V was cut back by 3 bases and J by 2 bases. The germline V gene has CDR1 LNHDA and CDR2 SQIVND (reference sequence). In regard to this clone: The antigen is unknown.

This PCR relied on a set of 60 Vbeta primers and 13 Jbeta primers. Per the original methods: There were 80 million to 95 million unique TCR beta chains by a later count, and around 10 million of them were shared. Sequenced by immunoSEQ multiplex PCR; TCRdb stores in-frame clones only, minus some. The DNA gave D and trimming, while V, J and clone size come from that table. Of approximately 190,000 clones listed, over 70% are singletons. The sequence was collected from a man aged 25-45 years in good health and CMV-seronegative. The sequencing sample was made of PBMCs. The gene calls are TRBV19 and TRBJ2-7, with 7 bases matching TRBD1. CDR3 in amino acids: CASSITQGAYEQYF. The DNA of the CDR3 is TGTGCCAGTAGTATCACCCAGGGGGCCTACGAGCAGTACTTC.